A single sample gave rise to the 22 T cell receptor beta chains below, sequenced in a study of identical twins. TCRdb redid the calling of the 5' RACE reads with MiXCR, one entry per CDR3 protein. This table has 430,000 or so distinct CDR3 sequences, around 24% appearing once. This sample also appeared in a second study, on T cells expressing NK-cell markers.

Sequenced: CD4+ T cells sorted from blood. The receptors were gathered from a woman aged 18-29 years in good health.

This clonotype was detected only a few times. The rearrangement uses TRBV29-1 and TRBJ1-5; 7 bases are a match to TRBD1. The CDR3 consists of 12 residues. Germline-derived CDR1 and CDR2 are SQVTM and ANQGSEA. V lost 5 bases to trimming and J lost 4 bases; unmatched junction nucleotides: 2. CDR3 amino acids: CSVLTGNQPQHF. The CDR3 DNA is TGCAGCGTTTTGACAGGGAATCAGCCCCAGCATTTT. The whole variable domain, filled in from reference TRBV29-1 and TRBJ1-5, reads SAVISQKPSRDICQRGTSLTIQCQVDSQVTMMFWYRQQPGQSLTLIATANQGSEATYESGFVIDKFPISRPNLTFSTLTVSNMSPEDSSIYLCSVLTGNQPQHFGDGTRLSIL.

This chain connects TRBV6-1 to TRBJ2-3; D might be TRBD2 (5 bases). The CDR3 runs to 13 residues. Trimming shortened V by 4 bases and J by 6 bases, and 11 bases separated the two germline ends. The germline V gene encodes CDR1 MNHNS and CDR2 SASEGT. The CDR3 nucleotides read TGTGCCAGCAGTGGGACTTTAGAGGATACGCAGTATTTT. This sequence encodes CASSGTLEDTQYF.

A few counts support this clonotype. The chain recombines TRBV7-8 with TRBJ2-1; a possible D gene is TRBD2 (6 bases). CDR1 is SGHVS, CDR2 FQNEAQ, per germline. The CDR3 totals 15 residues. Trimming left V 6 bases short and J 4 bases short, with 16 bases between. CDR3 in amino acids: CASRPGGSGYNEQFF. The CDR3 DNA is TGTGCCAGCAGGCCCGGGGGTAGCGGATACAATGAGCAGTTCTTC. Full variable domain (rest looked up from reference TRBV7-8 and TRBJ2-1): GAGVSQSPRYKVAKRGQDVALRCDPISGHVSLFWYQQALGQGPEFLTYFQNEAQLDKSGLPSDRFFAERPEGSVSTLKIQRTQQEDSAVYLCASRPGGSGYNEQFFGPGTRLTVL.

This clonotype appeared a few times. The J gene is TRBJ2-5, the V gene TRBV20-1, with 13 bases aligning to TRBD2. The CDR3 is 16 amino acids. Germline-derived CDR1 and CDR2 are DFQATT and SNEGSKA (reference sequence). Trimming cost V 2 bases and J 4 bases; bases outside gene matches: 7. The CDR3: CSARNPTSGGLETQYF. The CDR3 bases are TGCAGTGCTAGAAACCCGACTAGCGGGGGGTTAGAGACCCAGTACTTC.

J is TRBJ2-7 and V is TRBV12-3 or TRBV12-4; 9 bases match TRBD1. The CDR3 totals 13 residues. Germline trimming cut 6 bases from V and 6 bases from J; bases unmatched to any gene: 6. DNA for the CDR3: TGTGCCAGCAGCGAACAGGGGGCCGGCGAGCAGTACTTC. Its translation: CASSEQGAGEQYF.

This chain connects TRBV4-3 to TRBJ2-1; 10 bases map to TRBD2. The germline V gene encodes CDR1 LGHNA and CDR2 YSLEER. CDR3 length: 17 residues. The trim removed 4 bases at V and 9 bases at J, leaving 15 bases unmatched. The DNA of the CDR3 is TGCGCCAGCAGCCCTTTCACTAGCGGGGCCTCATTAGGTGAGCAGTTCTTC. This codes for CASSPFTSGASLGEQFF.

This clonotype was seen a handful of times. The chain couples TRBV2 to TRBJ1-6; 9 bases align to TRBD1. CDR3 length: 16 residues. Germline V gene lookup returns CDR1 SNHLY and CDR2 FYNNEI. Unmatched junction bases numbered 12, after V lost 8 bases and J lost 7 bases. CDR3 region: CASGQGPPLRNSPLHF. In nucleotides, the CDR3 is TGTGCCAGCGGACAGGGGCCTCCCCTAAGGAATTCACCCCTCCACTTT. Full variable domain (rest looked up from reference TRBV2 and TRBJ1-6): EPEVTQTPSHQVTQMGQEVILRCVPISNHLYFYWYRQILGQKVEFLVSFYNNEISEKSEIFDDQFSVERPDGSNFTLKIRSTKLEDSAMYFCASGQGPPLRNSPLHFGNGTRLTVT.

This clonotype was counted a few times. This sequence joins TRBV6-1 and TRBJ2-7, with 10 nucleotides matching TRBD1. Germline V CDR1 and CDR2: MNHNS, SASEGT. There are 17 residues in the CDR3. The V gene end was trimmed by 0 bases and the J gene end by 4 bases; junction bases not matched to a gene: 9. DNA for the CDR3: TGTGCCAGCAGTGAAGCGGGGGGGGACAGGGGAAAGTACGAGCAGTACTTC. Amino acids: CASSEAGGDRGKYEQYF.

The chain employs TRBV5-1 and TRBJ2-3; 10 bases fit TRBD2. Germline CDR1 reads SGHRS; CDR2 reads YFSETQ. CDR3 size: 15 residues. Trimming cost V 3 bases and J 6 bases; bases outside gene matches: 7. The CDR3 nucleotides read TGCGCCAGCAGCTCCCCTAGCGGGGGTGTCGATACGCAGTATTTT. Translation gives CASSSPSGGVDTQYF.

The chain couples TRBV5-1 to TRBJ1-4, with D tentatively TRBD1 (6 bases). CDR3 length equals 15 residues. Germline V gene lookup returns CDR1 SGHRS and CDR2 YFSETQ. Trimming left V 3 bases short and J 3 bases short, with 12 bases between. The CDR3 sequence is CASSSYREANEKLFF. In nucleotides, the CDR3 is TGCGCCAGCAGCTCATACAGGGAGGCTAATGAAAAACTGTTTTTT.

This clonotype turned up a few times. The chain uses TRBV20-1 and TRBJ2-3; D gene unclear. Per germline, CDR1 DFQATT and CDR2 SNEGSKA (reference sequence). There are 11 residues in the CDR3. As DNA, the CDR3 is TGCAGCGCGGTCGGCACAGATACGCAGTATTTT. This gives the protein CSAVGTDTQYF.

V and J are TRBV18 and TRBJ2-7; D possibly corresponds to TRBD1 (6 bases). Per germline, CDR1 KGHSH and CDR2 LQKENI. CDR3 length: 13 amino acids. The germline V and J ends were trimmed by 6 bases and 3 bases, with 12 bases remaining between them. The CDR3 sequence is CASSAGVDYEQYF. The CDR3 nucleotides are TGTGCCAGCTCCGCAGGGGTCGACTACGAGCAGTACTTC.

This clonotype turned up a few times. The chain couples TRBV7-2 to TRBJ2-7; TRBD1 is a possible D gene (6 bases). Germline V CDR1 and CDR2: SGHTA, FQGNSA. The V and J ends lost 3 bases and 4 bases respectively, with 13 bases between them. The CDR3 totals 14 residues. The CDR3 DNA sequence: TGTGCCAGCAGCTTGGGGGCGCGAGGGTACGAGCAGTACTTC. Translated: CASSLGARGYEQYF.

This clonotype was found a few times. V and J are TRBV10-3 and TRBJ1-5; unclear D gene. CDR1 ENHRY and CDR2 SYGVKD come from the germline V gene. Deletions cut 10 bases from V and 1 base from J, with 11 bases between. The length of the CDR3 is 13 residues. DNA for the CDR3: TGTGCCACCGCTGGGGAAAGCAATCAGCCCCAGCATTTT. Protein: CATAGESNQPQHF.

This clonotype was recorded a few times. The chain joins TRBV9 to TRBJ2-1; TRBD2 aligns across 10 bases. There are 15 residues in the CDR3. V gave up 3 bases and J gave up 13 bases; unmatched junction bases: 13. Germline V lookup: CDR1 SGDLS, CDR2 YYNGEE. The CDR3 nucleotides read TGTGCCAGCAGCGCCGGACGGACTAGCGGAACCGTCCAGTTCTTC. Translating it yields CASSAGRTSGTVQFF.

For the CDR3, the DNA is TGCAGTGCTAGCGCGACAGACCGAAACACCATATATTTT. Amino acid sequence: CSASATDRNTIYF. The V gene is TRBV20-1, the J gene TRBJ1-3, with D possibly TRBD1 on 5 matching bases. The CDR3 spans 13 residues. CDR1 is DFQATT and CDR2 is SNEGSKA in the germline V gene (reference sequence). Trimming shortened V by 3 bases and J by 5 bases, and 11 bases separated the two germline ends.

This clonotype was seen a few times. The chain couples TRBV9 to TRBJ2-2, with TRBD2 as a possible D gene (7 bases). Germline V gives CDR1 SGDLS, CDR2 YYNGEE. Trimming stripped 0 bases from V and 6 bases from J, with 9 bases between. The CDR3 is made up of 14 amino acids. The CDR3 here is CASSVGGGAGELFF. The CDR3 DNA sequence: TGTGCCAGCAGCGTAGGAGGGGGGGCCGGGGAGCTGTTTTTT. The full variable domain, its missing parts supplied by reference TRBV9 and TRBJ2-2, is DSGVTQTPKHLITATGQRVTLRCSPRSGDLSVYWYQQSLDQGLQFLIQYYNGEERAKGNILERFSAQQFPDLHSELNLSSLELGDSALYFCASSVGGGAGELFFGEGSRLTVL.

V and J are TRBV5-1 and TRBJ2-3; D unresolved. Trimming cost V 7 bases and J 2 bases, with 17 bases left between them. The CDR3 totals 15 residues. Germline V gene lookup returns CDR1 SGHRS and CDR2 YFSETQ. CDR3: CASCISSVDTDTQYF. DNA of the CDR3: TGCGCCAGCTGCATCAGTTCTGTGGACACAGATACGCAGTATTTT. The entire variable domain, with the rest obtained from reference TRBV5-1 and TRBJ2-3, is as follows: KAGVTQTPRYLIKTRGQQVTLSCSPISGHRSVSWYQQTPGQGLQFLFEYFSETQRNKGNFPGRFSGRQFSNSRSEMNVSTLELGDSALYLCASCISSVDTDTQYFGPGTRLTVL.

This clonotype was seen more than once but under ten times. The chain is built from TRBV12-3 or TRBV12-4 and TRBJ1-4; 8 bases map to TRBD1. CDR3 length: 14 residues. The ends lost 6 bases at V and 6 bases at J; junction bases unmatched: 6. CDR3 coding DNA: TGTGCCAGCAGAGGACAGGGAGGGGATGAAAAACTGTTTTTT. Translation gives CASRGQGGDEKLFF.

This clonotype was observed once. The chain carries TRBV18 and TRBJ2-2; possibly TRBD2 for D (5 bases). Germline CDR1 is KGHSH and CDR2 is LQKENI. Trimming took off 3 bases at V and 6 bases at J, with 17 bases between the two ends. CDR3 length: 16 amino acids. CDR3 loop: CASSPQHSGGAGELFF. CDR3 bases: TGTGCCAGCTCACCCCAACACAGCGGTGGAGCCGGGGAGCTGTTTTTT. Combining the CDR3 with reference TRBV18 and TRBJ2-2 gives the whole variable domain NAGVMQNPRHLVRRRGQEARLRCSPMKGHSHVYWYRQLPEEGLKFMVYLQKENIIDESGMPKERFSAEFPKEGPSILRIQQVVRGDSAAYFCASSPQHSGGAGELFFGEGSRLTVL.

This chain links TRBV6-5 with TRBJ2-6; D not resolved. Germline lookup yields CDR1 MNHEY and CDR2 SVGAGI. V lost 2 bases and J lost 0, with 5 bases in between. The CDR3 sequence is 15 residues long. This CDR3 reads CASSYERSGANVLTF. The CDR3 DNA sequence: TGTGCCAGCAGTTACGAGCGCTCTGGGGCCAACGTCCTGACTTTC.

The genes are TRBV10-3 and TRBJ2-1, with TRBD2 as a possible D gene (6 bases). V dropped 3 bases and J dropped 0 bases, with 12 bases sitting between them. This CDR3 spans 16 amino acids. The germline gives CDR1 ENHRY, CDR2 SYGVKD. CDR3 residues: CAISDIAVSSYNEQFF. The CDR3 nucleotides are TGTGCCATCAGTGACATAGCGGTAAGCTCCTACAATGAGCAGTTCTTC.